A selection of T cell receptor beta chains follows, all from one sample in a study of T cells after yellow fever vaccination. TCRdb processed the 5' RACE reads anew with MiXCR; each CDR3 protein has one entry. The sample lists nearly 300,000 distinct CDR3 sequences; 8.7% were seen once. The sample was CD4+ T cells sorted from PBMCs, taken 5 days after the yellow fever booster vaccination. These receptors all stem from a man aged 18-30 years who received the YFV17D yellow fever vaccine. Both conserved end residues are part of each CDR3. A D gene is named only where the DNA matches it firmly. Some rows have no size entry. The others give once, few or many, or a class for an expanded clone.

d_call j_call v_call clone_size cdr3_aa cdr3_nt
TRBD1 TRBJ1-6 TRBV20-1 few CSARDAGTGFSPLHF TGCAGTGCTAGAGACGCCGGGACAGGGTTTTCACCCCTCCACTTT
- TRBJ1-1 TRBV12-3/TRBV12-4 - CASSIGGEAFF TGTGCCAGCAGTATAGGGGGTGAAGCTTTCTTT
TRBD1 TRBJ1-2 TRBV18 - CASSPGTDNYGYTF TGTGCCAGCTCACCTGGGACAGACAACTATGGCTACACCTTC
- TRBJ2-5 TRBV12-3/TRBV12-4 many CASGGLTRWTQYF TGTGCCAGCGGGGGCCTTACAAGATGGACCCAGTACTTC
TRBD2 TRBJ2-3 TRBV5-6 many CASSLTSGGAVDTQYF TGTGCCAGCAGCCTGACTAGCGGGGGGGCGGTAGATACGCAGTATTTT
- TRBJ2-5 TRBV5-6 - CASSSIQGLQETQYF TGTGCCAGCAGCTCCATACAGGGATTACAAGAGACCCAGTACTTC
- TRBJ1-6 TRBV4-3 - CASSQESRSPLHF TGCGCCAGCAGCCAAGAGAGTAGATCACCCCTCCACTTT
- TRBJ2-4 TRBV18 - CASSPLDRGVTKNIQYF TGTGCCAGCTCACCCTTAGATAGGGGTGTGACCAAAAACATTCAGTACTTC
- TRBJ1-5 TRBV30 - CAWSVDDSQPQHF TGTGCCTGGAGTGTTGATGACAGTCAGCCCCAGCATTTT
- TRBJ2-6 TRBV6-5 - CASSDTVSGANVLTF TGTGCCAGCAGTGATACAGTATCTGGGGCCAACGTCCTGACTTTC
- TRBJ1-6 TRBV2 few CASSEASGRNSPLHF TGTGCCAGCAGTGAAGCGTCGGGGAGGAATTCACCCCTCCACTTT
- TRBJ1-5 TRBV5-5 many CASSLSTYSNQPQHF TGTGCCAGCAGCTTGTCGACATATAGCAATCAGCCCCAGCATTTT
- TRBJ1-6 TRBV12-3/TRBV12-4 - CASIQAGYSPLHF TGTGCCAGCATCCAGGCAGGTTATTCACCCCTCCACTTT
TRBD2 TRBJ2-7 TRBV5-1 - CASSNLAGGATYEQYF TGCGCCAGCAGCAACCTAGCGGGGGGCGCAACCTACGAGCAGTACTTC
- TRBJ1-2 TRBV5-1 - CASSMVGEIGYTF TGCGCCAGCAGCATGGTAGGGGAAATTGGCTACACCTTC
- TRBJ2-1 TRBV7-9 many CASSLGSVNEQFF TGTGCCAGCAGCTTAGGGAGTGTCAATGAGCAGTTCTTC
- TRBJ2-5 TRBV18 - CASSPFDQETQYF TGTGCCAGCTCACCATTCGACCAAGAGACCCAGTACTTC
TRBD1 TRBJ2-7 TRBV18 few CASSSNAGGGYEQYF TGTGCCAGCTCGTCAAACGCAGGGGGCGGGTACGAGCAGTACTTC
TRBD1 TRBJ2-7 TRBV10-1 few CASNPGQGAHEQYF TGCGCCAGCAACCCGGGACAGGGGGCCCACGAGCAGTACTTC
- TRBJ2-5 TRBV7-2 many CASSPARSSETQYF TGTGCCAGCTCCCCGGCTCGGTCTTCCGAGACCCAGTACTTC
TRBD1 TRBJ1-4 TRBV7-2 many CASSLRQGASEKLFF TGTGCCAGCAGCTTACGGCAGGGGGCATCTGAAAAACTGTTTTTT
- TRBJ1-2 TRBV19 - CASSPRWGSDYGYTF TGTGCCAGTAGCCCACGGTGGGGATCCGACTATGGCTACACCTTC
TRBD1 TRBJ1-2 TRBV28 - CASSSGTGLGGYTF TGTGCCAGCAGTTCCGGGACAGGGTTGGGAGGCTACACCTTC
- TRBJ1-6 TRBV7-2 - CASSLYRGLSSTLHF TGTGCCAGCAGTCTCTATAGGGGCCTCTCCTCAACCCTCCACTTT
TRBD1 TRBJ1-2 TRBV15 few CATSNRTGGPSTF TGTGCCACCAGCAATAGGACAGGGGGCCCCTCCACCTTC
- TRBJ1-1 TRBV7-2 many CASSLHQGGSTEAFF TGTGCCAGCAGCCTGCACCAAGGGGGATCGACTGAAGCTTTCTTT
- TRBJ2-3 TRBV28 few CASRGGGGLRDTQYF TGTGCCAGCAGGGGGGGAGGGGGTCTGAGGGATACGCAGTATTTT